This TCR beta chain was recovered during a study of shared clonotypes between healthy human individuals. As for the study in general: The composition of the donors was a couple of women and a few men aged 18 to 49.

This clone showed up just once. Its cognate antigen is unknown. Data came from immunoSEQ multiplex PCR; TCRdb stores just in-frame clones and leaves some out. In the table there are some 2,500,000 clones, 93% of which are singletons. A CD45RA-negative memory subset and a CD45RA+ naive subset were separated from the CD4+ cells. General study points: Memory subsets generally showed lower estimated richness than naive subsets.

The sequence came from a man younger than 35 in good health. Some clones in this sample may be carry-over from other donors' samples. The sequenced sample consisted of naive CD4+ T cells from PBMCs. Stated subset: CD45RA+ positively selected.

The DNA of the CDR3 is TGCGCCAGCAGCTTGGGGTCGACAGGGAACTCCTACAATGAGCAGTTCTTC. Its protein is CASSLGSTGNSYNEQFF. The chain joins TRBV5-1 to TRBJ2-1; 7 nucleotides align to TRBD1. CDR3 size: 17 residues. V lost 0 bases to trimming and J lost 0 bases; unmatched junction nucleotides: 6. The germline gives CDR1 SGHRS, CDR2 YFSETQ.